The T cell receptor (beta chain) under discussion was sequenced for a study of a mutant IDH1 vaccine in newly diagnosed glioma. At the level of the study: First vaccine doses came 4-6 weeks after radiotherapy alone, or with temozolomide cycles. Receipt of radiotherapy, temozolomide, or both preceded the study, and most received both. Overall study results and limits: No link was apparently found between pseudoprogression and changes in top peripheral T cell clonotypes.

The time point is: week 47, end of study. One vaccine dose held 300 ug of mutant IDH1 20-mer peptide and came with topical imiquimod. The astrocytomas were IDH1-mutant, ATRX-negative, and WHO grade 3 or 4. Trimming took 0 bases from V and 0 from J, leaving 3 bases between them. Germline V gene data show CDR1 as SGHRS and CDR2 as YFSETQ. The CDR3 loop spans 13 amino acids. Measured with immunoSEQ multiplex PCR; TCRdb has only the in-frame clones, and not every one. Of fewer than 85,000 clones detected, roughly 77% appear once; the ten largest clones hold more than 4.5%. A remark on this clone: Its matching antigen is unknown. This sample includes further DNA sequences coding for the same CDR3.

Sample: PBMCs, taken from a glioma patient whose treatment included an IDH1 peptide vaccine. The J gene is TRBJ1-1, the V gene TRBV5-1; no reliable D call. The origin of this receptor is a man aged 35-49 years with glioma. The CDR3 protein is CASSLEVNTEAFF. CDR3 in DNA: TGCGCCAGCAGCTTGGAAGTGAACACTGAAGCTTTCTTT.